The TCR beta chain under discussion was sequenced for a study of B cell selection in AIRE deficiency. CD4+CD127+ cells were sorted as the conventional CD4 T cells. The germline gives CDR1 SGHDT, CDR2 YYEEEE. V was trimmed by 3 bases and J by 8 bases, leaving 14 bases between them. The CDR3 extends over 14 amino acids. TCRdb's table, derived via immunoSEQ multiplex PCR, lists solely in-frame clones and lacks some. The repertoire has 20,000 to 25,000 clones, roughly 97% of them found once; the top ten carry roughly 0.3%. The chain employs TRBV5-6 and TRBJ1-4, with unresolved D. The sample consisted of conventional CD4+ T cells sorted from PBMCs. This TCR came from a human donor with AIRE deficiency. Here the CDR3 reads CASSYSGRREKLFF. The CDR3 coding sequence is TGTGCCAGCAGCTATAGCGGACGGAGGGAAAAACTGTTTTTT.